This T cell receptor (beta chain) was sequenced during a study of T cell repertoires in cytomegalovirus infection. Study summary: In public TCR beta signatures, there were indications of both CMV infection and matching HLA type.

Germline values: CDR1 SGHTA, CDR2 FQGNSA. This CDR3 is built from 12 residues. The germline V and J ends were trimmed by 0 bases and 7 bases, with 4 bases remaining between them. This clonotype was recorded many times. One entry per CDR3 protein results from TCRdb running MiXCR on the reads. Of 150,000 to 200,000 distinct CDR3 sequences in the sample, 28% were seen once. The TCR comes from a human donor in good health (CMV status not recorded). Some clones in this sample may be carry-over from other donors' samples. Sample: PBMCs. This chain links TRBV7-2 with TRBJ2-1, with D unresolved. The CDR3 loop is CASSLAPNEQFF. CDR3 nucleotide sequence: TGTGCCAGCAGCTTAGCGCCAAATGAGCAGTTCTTC.